This TCR beta chain was captured by sequencing in a study of OX40 agonist ivuxolimab in advanced cancers. Regarding the research as a whole: Ivuxolimab, which targeted the costimulatory receptor OX40 (CD134), was an agonistic, fully human IgG2 monoclonal antibody. Intravenous ivuxolimab was administered to patients every 2 weeks at six dose levels: 0.01, 0.1, 0.3, 1.5, 3 and 10 mg/kg. Of the roughly 50 dose-escalation patients, hepatocellular carcinoma was present in some 19, melanoma in around 15, renal cell carcinoma in 9 and head and neck cancer in 9. In the dose-escalation cohort, roughly 80% of patients were male, and the mean age was about 55 years, with a range of about 20 to 79. Prior anti-PD-1, anti-PD-L1 or anti-CTLA-4 therapy was permitted, and checkpoint inhibitors had been received by under 50% of dose-escalation patients. Partial responses were achieved by three dose-escalation patients, of whom one had hepatocellular carcinoma and two had cutaneous melanoma. The purpose of peripheral TCRbeta sequencing was to test whether ivuxolimab changed TCR sequence diversity and led to clonal T-cell expansion. The paper describes the monotherapy dose-escalation part (N ≈ 49 patients) of the phase I trial of ivuxolimab. Study-level results and caveats: Antigen specificity was not determined for the clonally expanded peripheral T cells. Low levels of normalized T-cell clonal expansion were also seen in some patients who did not respond. Partial responders in the 0.1-3.0 mg/kg groups had among the lowest normalized peripheral clonal expansion, especially among CD8+ T cells. After ivuxolimab, more expanded clones were found on average in CD8+ T cells than in CD4+ T cells. Clonal expansion of both CD4+ and CD8+ blood T cells was observed from baseline to week 6 at doses 0.1 to 3.0 mg/kg.

Genomic DNA was isolated from the sorted cells so that the TCRbeta CDR3 region could be sequenced. The immunoSEQ Assay was used to sequence the TCRbeta CDR3 regions. In its TCRdb copy, this immuneACCESS table keeps in-frame sequences only and misses some clones. Where compared with another copy, unresolved V genes explain less than half of these, and the others have no known cause. Present in this sample are about 40,000 clones, 88% of which were seen just once. The ten largest make up 20% to 30% of the sample. The trial excluded patients who had a history of autoimmune disease or were on systemic immunosuppression. Peripheral blood for TCR sequencing was drawn from every dose cohort at baseline, at cycle 4 day 1 and at cycle 7 day 1. Samples were obtained from an open-label, multicenter, first-in-human phase I dose-escalation trial of ivuxolimab. The trial enrolled adults with locally advanced or metastatic head and neck squamous cell, hepatocellular, melanoma or renal cell carcinoma. Before TCR sequencing, CD4+ and CD8+ T cells were separately sorted from peripheral blood.

V and J lose 7 bases and 4 bases, and a span of 19 bases separates them. From cysteine to phenylalanine, the CDR3 is 15 amino acids long. This entry keeps only the CDR3 DNA: 45 bases, framed from base 1. Via the germline V gene, CDR1 is MDHEN and CDR2 SYDVKM. A word on this clone: Its antigen is not yet known. One base away there is no much larger clone; base qualities are not given.

Rearrangement joined TRBV28 to TRBJ2-5; the D call could be TRBD1 or TRBD2, with each sharing 6 bases. Sample: CD4+ or CD8+ T cells sorted from blood, taken in a trial of the OX40 agonist ivuxolimab. This sequence was found in an adult with an advanced solid tumor such as melanoma, head and neck, liver or kidney cancer. The nucleotide sequence is TGTGCCAGCAACAATCGACAGGAGGGGGTAGAGACCCAGTACTTC. It codes for CASNNRQEGVETQYF.